The sequence of this T cell receptor (beta chain) was determined in a study of T cell changes during pregnancy in multiple sclerosis. The germline V and J ends were trimmed by 5 bases and 3 bases, with 14 bases remaining between them. This CDR3 comprises 15 residues. Germline loops: CDR1 MNHEY, CDR2 SMNVEV (reference sequence). Data came from immunoSEQ multiplex PCR; TCRdb stores just in-frame clones and leaves some out. This table holds 65,000 to 75,000 clones, about nine tenths found once. The J gene is TRBJ1-5, the V gene TRBV27, with TRBD1 as a possible D gene (6 bases). This sample comprised peripheral blood, obtained after pregnancy. The clonotype comes from a female donor in good health, enrolled as a control in a pregnancy study. The DNA for the CDR3 is TGTGCCAGCAGTCCTATACAGGGCCCCAATCAGCCCCAGCATTTT. This gives the protein CASSPIQGPNQPQHF.